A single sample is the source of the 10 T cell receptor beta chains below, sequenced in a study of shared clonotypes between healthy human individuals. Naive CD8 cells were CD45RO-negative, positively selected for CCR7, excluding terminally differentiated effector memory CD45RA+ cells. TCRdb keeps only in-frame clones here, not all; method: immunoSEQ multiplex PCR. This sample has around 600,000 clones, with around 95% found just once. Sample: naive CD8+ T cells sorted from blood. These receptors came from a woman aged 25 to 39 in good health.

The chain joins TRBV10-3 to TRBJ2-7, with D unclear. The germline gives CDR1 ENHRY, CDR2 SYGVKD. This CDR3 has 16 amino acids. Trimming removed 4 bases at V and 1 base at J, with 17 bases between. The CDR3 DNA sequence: TGTGCCATCAGTGGGGGTGGACCAGGATCGTCCTACGAGCAGTACTTC. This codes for CAISGGGPGSSYEQYF.

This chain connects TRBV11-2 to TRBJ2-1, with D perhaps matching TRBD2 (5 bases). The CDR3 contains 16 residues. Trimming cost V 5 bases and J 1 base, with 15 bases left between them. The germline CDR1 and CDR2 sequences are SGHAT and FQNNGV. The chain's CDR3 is CASSPENRRSYNEQFF. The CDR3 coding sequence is TGTGCCAGCAGCCCGGAGAACCGGAGGTCCTACAATGAGCAGTTCTTC.

Here the CDR3 reads CASSPEGTSGHTDTQYF. In nucleotides, the CDR3 is TGTGCCAGCAGTCCTGAAGGGACTAGCGGCCACACAGATACGCAGTATTTT. The chain recombines TRBV27 with TRBJ2-3; 11 nucleotides agree with TRBD2. The germline CDR1 and CDR2 sequences are MNHEY and SMNVEV (reference sequence). Unmatched junction bases numbered 9, after V lost 5 bases and J lost 2 bases. The CDR3 extends over 17 amino acids.

In DNA, the CDR3 is TGTGCCTGGGGCCCCGCCGGGAGGGACAGGGACAACCAAGAGACCCAGTACTTC. It translates to CAWGPAGRDRDNQETQYF. The chain combines TRBV30 with TRBJ2-5; tentative D call: TRBD1 (9 bases). V lost 5 bases to trimming and J lost 0 bases, with 25 bases between them. The germline V gene has CDR1 GTSNPN and CDR2 SVGIG (reference sequence). This CDR3 spans 18 amino acids.

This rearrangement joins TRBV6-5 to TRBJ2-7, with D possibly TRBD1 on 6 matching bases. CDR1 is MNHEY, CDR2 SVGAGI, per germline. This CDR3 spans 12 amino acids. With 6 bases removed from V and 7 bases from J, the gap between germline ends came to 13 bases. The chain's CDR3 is CASSHRVGEQYF. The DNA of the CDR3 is TGTGCCAGCAGCCACAGGGTTGGAGAGCAGTACTTC.

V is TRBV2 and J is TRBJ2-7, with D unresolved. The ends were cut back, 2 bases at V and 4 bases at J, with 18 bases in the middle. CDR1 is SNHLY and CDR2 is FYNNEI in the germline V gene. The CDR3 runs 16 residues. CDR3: CASSEPQIQPRYEQYF. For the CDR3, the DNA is TGTGCCAGCAGTGAACCCCAAATACAACCAAGGTACGAGCAGTACTTC.

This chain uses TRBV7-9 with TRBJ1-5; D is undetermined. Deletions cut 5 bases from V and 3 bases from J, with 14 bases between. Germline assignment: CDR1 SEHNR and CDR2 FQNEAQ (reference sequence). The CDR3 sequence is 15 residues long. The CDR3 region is CASSPPGSSNQPQHF. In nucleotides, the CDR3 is TGTGCCAGCAGCCCCCCCGGCAGTTCCAATCAGCCCCAGCATTTT.

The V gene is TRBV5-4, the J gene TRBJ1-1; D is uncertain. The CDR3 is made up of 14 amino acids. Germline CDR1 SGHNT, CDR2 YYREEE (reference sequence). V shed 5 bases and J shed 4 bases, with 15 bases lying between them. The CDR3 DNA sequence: TGTGCCAGCAGACCATCGGCCGGGATCACTGAAGCTTTCTTT. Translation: CASRPSAGITEAFF.

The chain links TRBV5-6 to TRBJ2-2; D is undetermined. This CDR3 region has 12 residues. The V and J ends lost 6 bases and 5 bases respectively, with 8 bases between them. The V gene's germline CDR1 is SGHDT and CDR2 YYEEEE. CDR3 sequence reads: CASIERTGELFF. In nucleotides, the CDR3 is TGTGCCAGCATCGAAAGGACCGGGGAGCTGTTTTTT.

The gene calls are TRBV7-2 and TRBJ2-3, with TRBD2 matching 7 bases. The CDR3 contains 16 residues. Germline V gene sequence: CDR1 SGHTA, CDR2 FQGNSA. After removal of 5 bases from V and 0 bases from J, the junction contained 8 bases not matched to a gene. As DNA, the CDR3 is TGTGCCAGCAGCGCGGCCGGGGGAGGGAGCACAGATACGCAGTATTTT. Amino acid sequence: CASSAAGGGSTDTQYF.